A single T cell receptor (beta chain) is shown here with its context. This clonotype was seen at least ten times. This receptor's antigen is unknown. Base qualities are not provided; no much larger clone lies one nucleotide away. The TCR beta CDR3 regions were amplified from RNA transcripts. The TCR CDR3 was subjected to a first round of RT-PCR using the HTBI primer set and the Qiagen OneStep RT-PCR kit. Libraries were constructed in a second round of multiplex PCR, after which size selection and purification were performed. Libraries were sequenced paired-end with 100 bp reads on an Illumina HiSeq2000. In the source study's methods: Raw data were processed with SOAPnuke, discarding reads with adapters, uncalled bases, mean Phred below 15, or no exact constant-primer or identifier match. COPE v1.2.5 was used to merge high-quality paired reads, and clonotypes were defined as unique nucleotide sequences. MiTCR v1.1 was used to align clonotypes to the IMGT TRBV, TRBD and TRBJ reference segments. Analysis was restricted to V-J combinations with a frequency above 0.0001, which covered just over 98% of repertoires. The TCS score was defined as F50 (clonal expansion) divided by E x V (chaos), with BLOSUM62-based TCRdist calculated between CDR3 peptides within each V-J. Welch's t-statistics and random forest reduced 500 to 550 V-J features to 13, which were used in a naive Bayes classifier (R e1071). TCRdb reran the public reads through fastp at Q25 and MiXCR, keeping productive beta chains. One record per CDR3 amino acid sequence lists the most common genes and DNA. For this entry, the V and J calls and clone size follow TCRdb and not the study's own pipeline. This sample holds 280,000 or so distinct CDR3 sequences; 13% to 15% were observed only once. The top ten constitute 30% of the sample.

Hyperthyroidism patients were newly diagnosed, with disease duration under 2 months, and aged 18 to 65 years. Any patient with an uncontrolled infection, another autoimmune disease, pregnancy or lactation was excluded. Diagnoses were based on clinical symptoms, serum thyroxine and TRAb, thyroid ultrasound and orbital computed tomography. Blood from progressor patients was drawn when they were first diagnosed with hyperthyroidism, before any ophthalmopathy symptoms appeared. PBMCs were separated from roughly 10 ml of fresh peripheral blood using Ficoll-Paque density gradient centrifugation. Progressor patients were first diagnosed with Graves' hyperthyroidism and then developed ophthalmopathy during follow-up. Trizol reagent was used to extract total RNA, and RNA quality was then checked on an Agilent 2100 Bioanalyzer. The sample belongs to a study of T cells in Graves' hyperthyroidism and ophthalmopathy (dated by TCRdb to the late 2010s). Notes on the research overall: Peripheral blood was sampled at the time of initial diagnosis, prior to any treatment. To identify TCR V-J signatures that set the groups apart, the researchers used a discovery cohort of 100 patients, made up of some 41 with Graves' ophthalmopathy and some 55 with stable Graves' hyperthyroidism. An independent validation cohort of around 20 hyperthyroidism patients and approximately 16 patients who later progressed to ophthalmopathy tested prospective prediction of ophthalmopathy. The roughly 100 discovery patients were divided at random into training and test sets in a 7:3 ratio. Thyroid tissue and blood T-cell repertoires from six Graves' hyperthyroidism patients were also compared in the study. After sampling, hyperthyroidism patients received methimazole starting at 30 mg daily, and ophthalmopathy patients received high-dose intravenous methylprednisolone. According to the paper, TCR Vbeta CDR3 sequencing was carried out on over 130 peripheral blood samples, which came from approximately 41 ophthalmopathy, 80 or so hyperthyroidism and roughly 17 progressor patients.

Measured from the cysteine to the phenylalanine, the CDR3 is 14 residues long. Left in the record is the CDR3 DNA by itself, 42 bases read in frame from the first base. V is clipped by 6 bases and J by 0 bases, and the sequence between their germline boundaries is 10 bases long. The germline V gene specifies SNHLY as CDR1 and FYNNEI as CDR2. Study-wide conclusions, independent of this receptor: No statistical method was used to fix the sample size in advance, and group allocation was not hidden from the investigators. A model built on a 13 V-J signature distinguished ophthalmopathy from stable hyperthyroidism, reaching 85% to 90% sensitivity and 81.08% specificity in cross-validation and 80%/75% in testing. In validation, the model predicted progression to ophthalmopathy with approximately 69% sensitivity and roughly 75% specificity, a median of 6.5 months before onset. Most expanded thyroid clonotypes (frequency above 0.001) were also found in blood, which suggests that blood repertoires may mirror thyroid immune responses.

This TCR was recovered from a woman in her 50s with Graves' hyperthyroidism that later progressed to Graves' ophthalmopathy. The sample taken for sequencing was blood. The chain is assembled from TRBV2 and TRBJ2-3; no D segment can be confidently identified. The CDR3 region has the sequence CASRGNPSTDTQYF. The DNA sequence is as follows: TGTGCCAGCAGAGGGAACCCCAGCACAGATACGCAGTATTTT.